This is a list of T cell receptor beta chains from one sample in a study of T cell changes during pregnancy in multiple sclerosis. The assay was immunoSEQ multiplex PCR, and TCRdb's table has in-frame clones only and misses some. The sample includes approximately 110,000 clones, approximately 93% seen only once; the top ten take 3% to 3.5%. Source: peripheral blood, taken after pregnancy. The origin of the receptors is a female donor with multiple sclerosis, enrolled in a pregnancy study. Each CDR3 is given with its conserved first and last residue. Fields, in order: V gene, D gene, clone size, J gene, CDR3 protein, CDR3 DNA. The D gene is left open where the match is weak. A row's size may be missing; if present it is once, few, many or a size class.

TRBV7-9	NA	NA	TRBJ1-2	CASSLQSGAGRYGYTF	TGTGCCAGCAGCTTACAGTCAGGGGCCGGCCGCTATGGCTACACCTTC
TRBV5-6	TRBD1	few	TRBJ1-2	CASGTGPIYGYTF	TGTGCCAGCGGGACAGGGCCCATCTATGGCTACACCTTC
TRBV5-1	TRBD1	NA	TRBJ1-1	CASSFGQGITEAFF	TGCGCCAGCAGCTTTGGACAGGGAATTACTGAAGCTTTCTTT
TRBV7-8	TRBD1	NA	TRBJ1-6	CASSSRGDRGNSPLHF	TGTGCCAGCAGCTCGAGAGGAGACAGGGGAAATTCACCCCTCCACTTT
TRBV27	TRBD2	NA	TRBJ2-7	CASGNQAGATYEQYF	TGTGCCAGCGGCAATCAAGCGGGAGCGACCTACGAGCAGTACTTC
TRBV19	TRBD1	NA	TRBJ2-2	CASRPGQGTGELFF	TGTGCCAGTAGACCGGGACAGGGGACCGGGGAGCTGTTTTTT
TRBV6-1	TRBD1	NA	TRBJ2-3	CASKGQGAVGDTQYF	TGTGCCAGCAAAGGACAGGGGGCCGTAGGGGATACGCAGTATTTT
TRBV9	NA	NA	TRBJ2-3	CASSPAGVVTDTQYF	TGTGCCAGCAGCCCCGCCGGGGTAGTCACAGATACGCAGTATTTT
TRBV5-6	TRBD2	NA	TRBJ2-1	CASSGTSGGTYNEQFF	TGTGCCAGCAGCGGGACTAGCGGGGGAACGTACAATGAGCAGTTCTTC
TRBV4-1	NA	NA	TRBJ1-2	CASSQVDGGNYGYTF	TGCGCCAGCAGCCAAGTGGATGGGGGCAACTATGGCTACACCTTC
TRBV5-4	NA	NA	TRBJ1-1	CAGLFGGRNTEAFF	TGTGCAGGTCTTTTCGGAGGACGGAACACTGAAGCTTTCTTT
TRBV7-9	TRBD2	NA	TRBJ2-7	CASSLSLAGNSYEQYF	TGTGCCAGCAGCTTATCGCTAGCGGGAAACTCCTACGAGCAGTACTTC
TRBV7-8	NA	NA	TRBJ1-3	CASSPRTRNTIYF	TGTGCCAGCAGCCCACGGACTAGAAACACCATATATTTT
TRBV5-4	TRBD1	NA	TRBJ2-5	CASSPGTAQETQYF	TGTGCCAGCAGCCCCGGGACAGCACAAGAGACCCAGTACTTC
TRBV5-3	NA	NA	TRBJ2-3	CARSSPARSVAGTQYF	TGTGCCAGAAGCTCCCCGGCTAGGTCGGTCGCGGGTACGCAGTATTTT
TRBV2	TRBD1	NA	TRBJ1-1	CASGAPGQLNTEAFF	TGTGCCAGCGGAGCTCCGGGACAGCTGAACACTGAAGCTTTCTTT
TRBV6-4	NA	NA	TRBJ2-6	CASSVGMGASGANVLTF	TGTGCCAGCAGTGTTGGCATGGGGGCCTCTGGGGCCAACGTCCTGACTTTC